These 2 T cell receptor beta chains originate from one sample sequenced in a study of shared clonotypes between healthy human individuals. TCRdb's copy holds only in-frame clones and misses some; the assay was immunoSEQ multiplex PCR. In the table there are over a million clones, 98% of which are singletons. Material: naive CD4+ T cells sorted from blood. Subset of the sample: CD45RA+ positively selected. Every receptor here comes from a young man in good health.

This chain connects TRBV7-8 to TRBJ1-1; D is unclear. V lost 0 bases, J lost 1 base, and 12 bases lay in between. The CDR3 is 16 amino acids. Germline CDR1 and CDR2: SGHVS and FQNEAQ. CDR3 sequence: CASSLATLGRNTEAFF. The CDR3 coding sequence is TGTGCCAGCAGCTTAGCCACCCTGGGCCGGAACACTGAAGCTTTCTTT.

Only one count was recorded for this clone. J is TRBJ2-5 and V is TRBV11-2; 7 bases line up with TRBD1. The CDR3 covers 14 residues. Germline assignment: CDR1 SGHAT and CDR2 FQNNGV. Germline trimming cut 3 bases from V and 5 bases from J; bases unmatched to any gene: 6. The CDR3 DNA is TGTGCCAGCAGCTTCGACAGGGATATGGAGACCCAGTACTTC. Translated, it gives CASSFDRDMETQYF. Based on the CDR3 plus reference TRBV11-2 and TRBJ2-5, the full variable domain is EAGVAQSPRYKIIEKRQSVAFWCNPISGHATLYWYQQILGQGPKLLIQFQNNGVVDDSQLPKDRFSAERLKGVDSTLKIQPAKLEDSAVYLCASSFDRDMETQYFGPGTRLLVL.